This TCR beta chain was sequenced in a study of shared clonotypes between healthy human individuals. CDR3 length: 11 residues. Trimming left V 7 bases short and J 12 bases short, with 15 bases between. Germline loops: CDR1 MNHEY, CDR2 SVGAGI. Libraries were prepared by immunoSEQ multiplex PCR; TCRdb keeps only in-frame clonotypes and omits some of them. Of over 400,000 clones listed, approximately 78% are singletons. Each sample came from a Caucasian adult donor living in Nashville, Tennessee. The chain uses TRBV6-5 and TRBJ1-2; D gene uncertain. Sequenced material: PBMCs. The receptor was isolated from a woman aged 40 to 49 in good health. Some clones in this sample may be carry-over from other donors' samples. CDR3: CASNPRRGNTF. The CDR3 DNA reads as TGTGCCAGCAACCCCAGGCGAGGAAACACCTTC.